This T cell receptor (beta chain) emerged from a study of ipilimumab plus nivolumab after autologous stem cell transplantation. Study in general: Patients received a median of about five ipilimumab and roughly eight nivolumab doses. The DLBCL cohort had primary refractory and relapsed disease, with 18-month progression-free survival of approximately 87% and 28%.

Profiled with immunoSEQ multiplex PCR; TCRdb holds only in-frame clones, not every one. The sample records roughly 10,000 clones, about 78% being singletons. Per the germline V gene, CDR1 is ENHRY and CDR2 is SYGVKD. Trimming took 0 bases from V and 3 from J; bases not matched to a gene: 2. This CDR3 has 15 residues. Through week 26, nivolumab 3 mg/kg IV was given weeks 1, 4, 7, 10, then biweekly. The sample here was PBMCs, taken in a trial of ipilimumab plus nivolumab as post-transplant consolidation. V usage is TRBV10-3 and J usage is TRBJ2-5; 9 bases map to TRBD2. This receptor was identified in a male donor with diffuse large B-cell lymphoma. The CDR3 region has the DNA TGTGCCATCAGTGAGTCTAGCGGGGGTAAAGAGACCCAGTACTTC. Its protein is CAISESSGGKETQYF.